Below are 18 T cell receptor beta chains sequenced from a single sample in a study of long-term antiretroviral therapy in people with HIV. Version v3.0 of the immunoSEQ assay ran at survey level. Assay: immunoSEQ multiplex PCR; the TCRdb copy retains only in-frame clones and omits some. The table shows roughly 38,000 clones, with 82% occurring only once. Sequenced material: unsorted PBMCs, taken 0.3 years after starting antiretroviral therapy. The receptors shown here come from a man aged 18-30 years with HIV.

CDR3 residues: CASSRTSGSYNEQFF. CDR3 sequence (DNA): TGTGCCAGCAGCCGGACTAGCGGGTCCTACAATGAGCAGTTCTTC. The V gene is TRBV7-2, the J gene TRBJ2-1; TRBD2 matches at 11 bases. The V and J ends lost 5 bases and 1 base, in that order; junction bases with no gene match: 1. The CDR3 length is 15 residues. Germline loops: CDR1 SGHTA, CDR2 FQGNSA.

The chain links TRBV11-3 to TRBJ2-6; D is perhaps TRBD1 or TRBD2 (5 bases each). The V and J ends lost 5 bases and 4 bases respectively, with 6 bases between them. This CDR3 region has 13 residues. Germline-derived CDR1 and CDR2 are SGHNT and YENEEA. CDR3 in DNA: TGTGCCAGCAGCGGGGACGGGGCCAACGTCCTGACTTTC. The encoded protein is CASSGDGANVLTF. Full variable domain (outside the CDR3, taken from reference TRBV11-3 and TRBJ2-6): EAGVVQSPRYKIIEKKQPVAFWCNPISGHNTLYWYLQNLGQGPELLIRYENEEAVDDSQLPKDRFSAERLKGVDSTLKIQPAELGDSAVYLCASSGDGANVLTFGAGSRLTVL.

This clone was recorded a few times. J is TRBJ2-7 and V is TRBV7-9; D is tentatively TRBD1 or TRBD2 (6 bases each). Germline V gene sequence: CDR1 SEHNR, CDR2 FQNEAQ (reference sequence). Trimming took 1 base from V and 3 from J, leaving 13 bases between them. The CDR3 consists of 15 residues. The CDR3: CASSLVGGRGYEQYF. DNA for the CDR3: TGTGCCAGCAGCTTAGTGGGGGGCAGAGGCTACGAGCAGTACTTC.

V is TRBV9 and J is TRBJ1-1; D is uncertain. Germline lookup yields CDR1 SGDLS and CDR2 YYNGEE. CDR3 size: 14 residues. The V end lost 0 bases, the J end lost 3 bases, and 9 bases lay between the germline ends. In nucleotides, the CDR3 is TGTGCCAGCAGCGTAGTTCCCGTTCACACTGAAGCTTTCTTT. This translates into CASSVVPVHTEAFF.

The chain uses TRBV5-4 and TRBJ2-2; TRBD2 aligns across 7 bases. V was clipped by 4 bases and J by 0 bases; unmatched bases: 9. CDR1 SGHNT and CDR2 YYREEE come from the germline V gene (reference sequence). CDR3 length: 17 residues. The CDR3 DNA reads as TGTGCCAGCAGCCGACACCTAGCGGTCACGAACACCGGGGAGCTGTTTTTT. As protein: CASSRHLAVTNTGELFF.

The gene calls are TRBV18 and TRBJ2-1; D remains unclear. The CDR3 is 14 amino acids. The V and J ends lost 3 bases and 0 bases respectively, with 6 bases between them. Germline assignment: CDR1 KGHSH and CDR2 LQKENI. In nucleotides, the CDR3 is TGTGCCAGCTCACCTGCCAGCTCCTACAATGAGCAGTTCTTC. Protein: CASSPASSYNEQFF.

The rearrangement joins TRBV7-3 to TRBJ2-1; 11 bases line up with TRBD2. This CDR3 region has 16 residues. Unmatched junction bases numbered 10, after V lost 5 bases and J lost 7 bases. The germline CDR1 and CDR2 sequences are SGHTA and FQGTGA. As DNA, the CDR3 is TGTGCCAGCAGCCCCGGGGGGGCTAGCGGGAGGAATGAGCAGTTCTTC. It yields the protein CASSPGGASGRNEQFF.

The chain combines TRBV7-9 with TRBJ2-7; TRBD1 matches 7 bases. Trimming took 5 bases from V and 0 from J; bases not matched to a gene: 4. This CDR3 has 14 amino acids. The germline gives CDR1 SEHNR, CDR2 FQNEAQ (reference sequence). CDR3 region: CASSKGTDSYEQYF. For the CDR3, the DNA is TGTGCCAGCAGCAAGGGGACAGACTCCTACGAGCAGTACTTC.

CDR3 in amino acids: CATSRETGVEGYTF. The DNA for the CDR3 is TGTGCCACCAGCAGAGAGACAGGGGTGGAGGGCTACACCTTC. V is TRBV15 and J is TRBJ1-2, with 8 bases fitting TRBD1. The CDR3 is made up of 14 amino acids. The germline gives CDR1 LNHNV, CDR2 YYDKDF (reference sequence). The V and J ends lost 0 bases and 8 bases, in that order; junction bases with no gene match: 5.

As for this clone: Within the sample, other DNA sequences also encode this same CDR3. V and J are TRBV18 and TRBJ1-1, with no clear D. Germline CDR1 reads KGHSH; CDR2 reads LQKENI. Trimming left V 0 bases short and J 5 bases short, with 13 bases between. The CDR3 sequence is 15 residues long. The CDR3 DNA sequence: TGTGCCAGCTCACCACCGGTTAAGGGTCGGACTGAAGCTTTCTTT. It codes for CASSPPVKGRTEAFF.

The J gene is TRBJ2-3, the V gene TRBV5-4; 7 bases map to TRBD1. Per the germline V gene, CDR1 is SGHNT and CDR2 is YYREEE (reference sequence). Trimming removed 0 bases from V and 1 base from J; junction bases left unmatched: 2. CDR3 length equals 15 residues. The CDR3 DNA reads TGTGCCAGCAGCTTGGGAGGACAGGGCACAGATACGCAGTATTTT. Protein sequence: CASSLGGQGTDTQYF.

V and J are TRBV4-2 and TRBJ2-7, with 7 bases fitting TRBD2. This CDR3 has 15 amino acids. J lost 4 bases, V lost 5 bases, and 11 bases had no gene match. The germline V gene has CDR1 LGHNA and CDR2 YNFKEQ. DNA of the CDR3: TGTGCCAGCAGCGAGCAGTGGGGAGGGCCTTACGAGCAGTACTTC. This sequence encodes CASSEQWGGPYEQYF.

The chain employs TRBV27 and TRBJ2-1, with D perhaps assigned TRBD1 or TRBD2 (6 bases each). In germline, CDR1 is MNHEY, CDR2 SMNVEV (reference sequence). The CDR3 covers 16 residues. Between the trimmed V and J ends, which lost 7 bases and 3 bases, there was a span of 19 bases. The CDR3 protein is CASTLSNGGLYNEQFF. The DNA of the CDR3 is TGTGCCAGCACTCTAAGCAACGGGGGCCTCTACAATGAGCAGTTCTTC.

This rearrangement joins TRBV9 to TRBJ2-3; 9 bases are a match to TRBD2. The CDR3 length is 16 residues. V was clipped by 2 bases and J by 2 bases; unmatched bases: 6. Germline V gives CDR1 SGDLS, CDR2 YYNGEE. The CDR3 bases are TGTGCCAGCAGCGTCGGCGGGGGGGCCCTCACAGATACGCAGTATTTT. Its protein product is CASSVGGGALTDTQYF.

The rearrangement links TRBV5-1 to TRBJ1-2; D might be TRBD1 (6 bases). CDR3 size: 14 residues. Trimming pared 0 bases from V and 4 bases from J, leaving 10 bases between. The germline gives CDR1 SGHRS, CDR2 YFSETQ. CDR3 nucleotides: TGCGCCAGCAGCTTGGGGACAGACTTCTATGGCTACACCTTC. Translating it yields CASSLGTDFYGYTF.

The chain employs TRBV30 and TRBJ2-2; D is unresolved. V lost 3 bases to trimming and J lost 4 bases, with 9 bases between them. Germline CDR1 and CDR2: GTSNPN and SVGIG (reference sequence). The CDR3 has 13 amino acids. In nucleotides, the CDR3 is TGTGCCTGGAGATCGACCCTCACCGGGGAGCTGTTTTTT. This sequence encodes CAWRSTLTGELFF.

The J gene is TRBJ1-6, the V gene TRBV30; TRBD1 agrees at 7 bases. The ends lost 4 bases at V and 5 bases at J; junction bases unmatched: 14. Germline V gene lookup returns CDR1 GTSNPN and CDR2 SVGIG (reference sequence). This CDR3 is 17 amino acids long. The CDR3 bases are TGTGCCTGGATCCCAAGACAGGGATCAATAAATAATTCACCCCTCCACTTT. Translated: CAWIPRQGSINNSPLHF. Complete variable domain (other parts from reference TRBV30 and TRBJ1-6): SQTIHQWPATLVQPVGSPLSLECTVEGTSNPNLYWYRQAAGRGLQLLFYSVGIGQISSEVPQNLSASRPQDRQFILSSKKLLLSDSGFYLCAWIPRQGSINNSPLHFGNGTRLTVT.

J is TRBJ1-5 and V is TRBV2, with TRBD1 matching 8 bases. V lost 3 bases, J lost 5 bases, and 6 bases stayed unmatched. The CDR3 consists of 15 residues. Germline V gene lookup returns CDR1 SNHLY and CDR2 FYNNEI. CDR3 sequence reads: CASSDKGQVDQPQHF. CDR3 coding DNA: TGTGCCAGCAGTGATAAGGGACAGGTGGATCAGCCCCAGCATTTT.